The 25 T cell receptor beta chains below were found in one sample sequenced in a study of blood T cell repertoires in COVID-19. The table came from immunoSEQ multiplex PCR; TCRdb's copy has only in-frame clones and leaves some out. The sample holds roughly 60,000 clones, roughly 86% seen once. Sequenced sample: peripheral blood. These receptors were taken from a man aged 50-60 years with active COVID-19.

This clone has a single count. V and J are TRBV11-2 and TRBJ1-1; a weak D match, TRBD1 (6 bases). V was clipped by 5 bases and J by 0 bases, with 13 bases between them. The CDR3 totals 15 residues. Germline values: CDR1 SGHAT, CDR2 FQNNGV. The CDR3, as DNA: TGTGCCAGCAGCCCAGACAGGACTCTGAACACTGAAGCTTTCTTT. It codes for CASSPDRTLNTEAFF. The whole variable domain, remainder taken from reference TRBV11-2 and TRBJ1-1, is EAGVAQSPRYKIIEKRQSVAFWCNPISGHATLYWYQQILGQGPKLLIQFQNNGVVDDSQLPKDRFSAERLKGVDSTLKIQPAKLEDSAVYLCASSPDRTLNTEAFFGQGTRLTVV.

The rearrangement joins TRBV3-1 (or the pseudogene TRBV3-2) to TRBJ1-3, with D perhaps matching TRBD1 (5 bases). Germline CDR1 reads LGHDT; CDR2 reads YNNKEL (reference sequence). There are 16 residues in the CDR3. V was clipped by 4 bases and J by 1 base, with 14 bases between them. The CDR3 is CASSRGTASSGNTIYF. The CDR3 coding sequence is TGTGCCAGCAGCCGCGGGACTGCTTCTTCTGGAAACACCATATATTTT.

The chain is built from TRBV12-3 or TRBV12-4 and TRBJ1-2, with D possibly being TRBD1 (6 bases). CDR3 length equals 13 residues. V was pared by 6 bases and J by 6 bases, with 14 bases between. The CDR3: CASRTTGKDGYTF. The DNA for the CDR3 is TGTGCCAGCAGAACTACAGGGAAGGATGGCTACACCTTC.

This rearrangement joins TRBV19 to TRBJ1-5; D possibly corresponds to TRBD1 (5 bases). V lost 3 bases and J 2 bases, leaving 11 bases between the germline ends. CDR3 length: 15 amino acids. CDR1 and CDR2 from the germline V gene are LNHDA and SQIVND (reference sequence). CDR3 residues: CASSMGRSGNQPQHF. Here the CDR3 DNA reads TGTGCCAGTAGTATGGGGCGGAGTGGCAATCAGCCCCAGCATTTT.

The gene calls are TRBV9 and TRBJ1-1; tentative D call: TRBD1 (5 bases). The CDR3 spans 16 residues. Trimming removed 3 bases from V and 10 bases from J, with 25 bases in between. CDR1 and CDR2 from the germline V gene are SGDLS and YYNGEE. The CDR3 protein is CASSASLPGTGMRAFF. In DNA, the CDR3 is TGTGCCAGCAGCGCAAGTCTTCCTGGGACTGGAATGAGAGCTTTCTTT.

This chain uses TRBV5-8 with TRBJ2-3; D remains unclear. The CDR3 runs to 11 residues. The ends were cut back, 4 bases at V and 3 bases at J, with 3 bases in the middle. Germline assignment: CDR1 SGHTS and CDR2 YDEGEE. CDR3 sequence reads: CASSPTDTQYF. The CDR3 nucleotides are TGTGCCAGCAGCCCGACAGATACGCAGTATTTT.

This chain uses TRBV5-5 with TRBJ2-7; D gene uncertain. Germline V gene lookup returns CDR1 SGHKS and CDR2 YYEKEE (reference sequence). The CDR3 spans 13 residues. The V end lost 6 bases, the J end lost 4 bases, and 14 bases lay between the germline ends. CDR3 nucleotide sequence: TGTGCCAGCACCCCGACCCCAGGATACGAGCAGTACTTC. Protein product: CASTPTPGYEQYF.

This chain uses TRBV11-2 with TRBJ1-2; D is undetermined. The CDR3 has 12 residues. Trimming took 2 bases from V and 13 from J, leaving 14 bases between them. The germline gives CDR1 SGHAT, CDR2 FQNNGV. This CDR3 is CASSLSLGSCTF. CDR3 nucleotide sequence: TGTGCCAGCAGCTTATCGCTCGGTAGTTGCACCTTC. Combining the CDR3 with reference TRBV11-2 and TRBJ1-2 gives the whole variable domain EAGVAQSPRYKIIEKRQSVAFWCNPISGHATLYWYQQILGQGPKLLIQFQNNGVVDDSQLPKDRFSAERLKGVDSTLKIQPAKLEDSAVYLCASSLSLGSCTFGSGTRLTVV.

The chain recombines TRBV3-1 (or the pseudogene TRBV3-2) with TRBJ1-1; D perhaps matches TRBD1 (5 bases). The V end lost 4 bases, the J end lost 8 bases, and 11 bases lay between the germline ends. Germline V lookup: CDR1 LGHDT, CDR2 YNNKEL (reference sequence). This CDR3 has 12 residues. Here the CDR3 DNA reads TGTGCCAGCAGCCGGGGGGATTCCGAAGCTTTCTTT. Encoded protein: CASSRGDSEAFF.

The chain employs TRBV6-2 or TRBV6-3 and TRBJ2-1; no firm D call. From germline, CDR1 is MNHEY and CDR2 SVGEGT. The germline V and J ends were trimmed by 3 bases and 8 bases, with 5 bases remaining between them. The CDR3 is 11 amino acids. The CDR3 DNA sequence: TGTGCCAGCAGTTATTCAGATGAGCAGTTCTTC. This gives the protein CASSYSDEQFF.

J is TRBJ1-5 and V is TRBV6-5; a possible D gene is TRBD1 (6 bases). Trimming took 7 bases from V and 3 from J, leaving 10 bases between them. Looked up from germline, CDR1 is MNHEY and CDR2 is SVGAGI. CDR3 size: 13 residues. CDR3 sequence: CASIQGHNQPQHF. DNA of the CDR3: TGTGCCAGCATACAGGGACACAATCAGCCCCAGCATTTT.

V is TRBV5-1 and J is TRBJ2-3, with D unclear. V was pared by 0 bases and J by 5 bases, with 13 bases between. This CDR3 region has 15 residues. Germline loops: CDR1 SGHRS, CDR2 YFSETQ. The CDR3 loop is CASSLGLQTLDTQYF. The CDR3 DNA sequence: TGCGCCAGCAGCTTGGGGCTTCAAACCCTAGATACGCAGTATTTT.

The chain joins TRBV27 to TRBJ1-1; no reliable D call. The V and J ends lost 3 bases and 0 bases respectively, with 5 bases between them. This CDR3 region has 13 residues. Germline CDR1 MNHEY, CDR2 SMNVEV (reference sequence). The CDR3 sequence: CASSFRLNTEAFF. The DNA for the CDR3 is TGTGCCAGCAGTTTCCGTTTGAACACTGAAGCTTTCTTT.

This rearrangement joins TRBV5-6 to TRBJ1-4; TRBD1 might be the D (6 bases). The CDR3 runs to 14 residues. The V gene's germline CDR1 is SGHDT and CDR2 YYEEEE. V lost 2 bases and J lost 3, with 8 bases in between. CDR3 loop: CASSLDRSNEKLFF. CDR3 nucleotide sequence: TGTGCCAGCAGCTTAGACAGGTCTAATGAAAAACTGTTTTTT.

This chain joins TRBV7-2 and TRBJ2-2; the match to TRBD2 covers 10 bases. There are 15 residues in the CDR3. The germline CDR1 and CDR2 sequences are SGHTA and FQGNSA. The V segment lost 4 bases and the J segment 4 bases; nucleotides outside the gene matches: 3. In DNA, the CDR3 is TGTGCCAGCAGCTCTCGGACTAGCGGCACCGGGGAGCTGTTTTTT. Residues: CASSSRTSGTGELFF.

This clone appeared a single time. The gene calls are TRBV5-4 and TRBJ2-1, with 11 bases aligning to TRBD2. The CDR3 extends over 18 amino acids. Germline V lookup: CDR1 SGHNT, CDR2 YYREEE (reference sequence). Losses at the gene ends were 1 base for V and 2 bases for J; bases not matched to a gene: 8. CDR3 amino acids: CASSLSLGLAGTYNEQFF. In DNA form, the CDR3 reads TGTGCCAGCAGCTTGTCCCTCGGACTAGCGGGCACCTACAATGAGCAGTTCTTC.

In DNA, the CDR3 is TGTGCCAGCAGCCCCGGGGGACGACAAGAGACCCAGTACTTC. It specifies CASSPGGRQETQYF. The J gene is TRBJ2-5, the V gene TRBV7-3, with D possibly TRBD2 on 6 matching bases. The CDR3 totals 14 residues. V was cut by 5 bases and J by 2 bases, with 12 bases left in between. Germline V gives CDR1 SGHTA, CDR2 FQGTGA. Combining the CDR3 with reference TRBV7-3 and TRBJ2-5 gives the whole variable domain GAGVSQTPSNKVTEKGKYVELRCDPISGHTALYWYRQSLGQGPEFLIYFQGTGAADDSGLPNDRFFAVRPEGSVSTLKIQRTERGDSAVYLCASSPGGRQETQYFGPGTRLLVL.

The chain links TRBV18 to TRBJ1-1, with TRBD1 as a possible D gene (5 bases). CDR1 and CDR2 (germline): KGHSH, LQKENI. V dropped 3 bases and J dropped 0 bases, with 8 bases sitting between them. The CDR3 extends over 14 amino acids. This CDR3 is CASSPRDLNTEAFF. CDR3 DNA: TGTGCCAGCTCACCTAGGGACTTGAACACTGAAGCTTTCTTT.

This chain uses TRBV2 with TRBJ2-7, with 9 bases matching TRBD1. The CDR3 is made up of 15 amino acids. J was trimmed by 4 bases and V by 2 bases; bases with no gene match: 6. The V gene's germline CDR1 is SNHLY and CDR2 FYNNEI. The CDR3 nucleotides read TGTGCCAGCAGTGAATTAAGGGACAGGGAGTACGAGCAGTACTTC. It translates to CASSELRDREYEQYF.

This rearrangement joins TRBV29-1 to TRBJ1-1; 9 positions agree with TRBD1. CDR1 and CDR2 from the germline V gene are SQVTM and ANQGSEA. J lost 5 bases, V lost 6 bases, and 10 bases had no gene match. CDR3 length: 14 amino acids. The CDR3 is CSVDLQGARTEAFF. In DNA, the CDR3 is TGCAGCGTAGACCTACAGGGGGCTAGGACTGAAGCTTTCTTT.

This chain uses TRBV6-5 with TRBJ1-2; the match to TRBD1 covers 9 bases. CDR3 length equals 14 residues. Germline CDR1 MNHEY, CDR2 SVGAGI. Losses at the gene ends were 4 bases for V and 5 bases for J; bases not matched to a gene: 5. Here the CDR3 reads CASSFTGTGYGYTF. For the CDR3, the DNA is TGTGCCAGCAGTTTCACCGGGACAGGGTATGGCTACACCTTC.

This clone came up once. The chain uses TRBV4-2 and TRBJ2-1, with TRBD2 identical over 10 bases. Per the germline V gene, CDR1 is LGHNA and CDR2 is YNFKEQ. CDR3 length: 16 amino acids. Losses at the gene ends were 0 bases for V and 9 bases for J; bases not matched to a gene: 8. The CDR3 sequence: CASSQEQERGGREQFF. The DNA of the CDR3 is TGTGCCAGCAGCCAAGAACAAGAGCGGGGGGGCCGTGAGCAGTTCTTC.

The chain links TRBV27 to TRBJ1-6; no reliable D call. The CDR3 runs 17 residues. V was clipped by 3 bases and J by 1 base, with 13 bases between them. The germline V gene encodes CDR1 MNHEY and CDR2 SMNVEV (reference sequence). CDR3 bases: TGTGCCAGCAGTTTGTTCGCGAGGGTTTCCTATAATTCACCCCTCCACTTT. Translated: CASSLFARVSYNSPLHF.

The V and J genes are TRBV19 and TRBJ1-2; TRBD1 agrees at 10 bases. In germline, CDR1 is LNHDA, CDR2 SQIVND (reference sequence). The CDR3 consists of 14 residues. With V trimmed by 6 bases and J by 9 bases, 10 bases remained unmatched. In DNA, the CDR3 is TGTGCCAGTAGAACCCCGGGACAGGGGTTGCGCTACACCTTC. Protein product: CASRTPGQGLRYTF.

The chain carries TRBV27 and TRBJ1-1; 10 bases line up with TRBD1. The CDR3 length is 15 residues. Germline V lookup: CDR1 MNHEY, CDR2 SMNVEV (reference sequence). Trimming at V came to 10 bases and at J to 8 bases, leaving 16 bases not matched to a gene. For the CDR3, the DNA is TGTGCCACCTCTGACAGGGGGCGCTTTGAGGGGGAAGCTTTCTTT. Amino acid sequence: CATSDRGRFEGEAFF.